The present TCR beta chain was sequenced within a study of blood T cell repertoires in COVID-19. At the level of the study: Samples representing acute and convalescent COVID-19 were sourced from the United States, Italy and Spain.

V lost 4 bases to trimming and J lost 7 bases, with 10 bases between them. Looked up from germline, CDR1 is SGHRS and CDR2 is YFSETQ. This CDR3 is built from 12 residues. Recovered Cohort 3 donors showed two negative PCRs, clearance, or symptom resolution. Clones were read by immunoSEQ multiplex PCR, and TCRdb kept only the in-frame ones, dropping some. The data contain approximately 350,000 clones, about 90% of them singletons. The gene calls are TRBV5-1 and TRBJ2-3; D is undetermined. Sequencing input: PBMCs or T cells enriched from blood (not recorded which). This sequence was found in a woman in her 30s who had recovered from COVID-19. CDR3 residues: CASSKQENTQYF. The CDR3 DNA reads TGCGCCAGCAGCAAACAAGAAAATACGCAGTATTTT.